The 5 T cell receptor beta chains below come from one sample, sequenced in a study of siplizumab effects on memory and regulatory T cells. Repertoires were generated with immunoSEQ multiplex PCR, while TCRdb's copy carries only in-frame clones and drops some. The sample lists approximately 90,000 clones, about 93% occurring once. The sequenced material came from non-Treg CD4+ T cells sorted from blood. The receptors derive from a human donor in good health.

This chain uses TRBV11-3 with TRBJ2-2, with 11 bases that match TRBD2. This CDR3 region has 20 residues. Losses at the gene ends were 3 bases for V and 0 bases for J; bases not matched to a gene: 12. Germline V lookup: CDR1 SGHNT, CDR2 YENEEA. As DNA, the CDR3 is TGTGCCAGCAGCTTTGGGACGGGACTAGCGGTGACGGCGAACACCGGGGAGCTGTTTTTT. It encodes CASSFGTGLAVTANTGELFF.

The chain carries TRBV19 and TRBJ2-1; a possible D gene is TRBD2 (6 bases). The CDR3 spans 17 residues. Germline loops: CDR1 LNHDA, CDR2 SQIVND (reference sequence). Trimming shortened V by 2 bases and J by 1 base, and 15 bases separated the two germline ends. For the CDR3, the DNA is TGTGCCAGTAGTATACCGGTAGCGGTAAGTTCCTACAATGAGCAGTTCTTC. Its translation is CASSIPVAVSSYNEQFF.

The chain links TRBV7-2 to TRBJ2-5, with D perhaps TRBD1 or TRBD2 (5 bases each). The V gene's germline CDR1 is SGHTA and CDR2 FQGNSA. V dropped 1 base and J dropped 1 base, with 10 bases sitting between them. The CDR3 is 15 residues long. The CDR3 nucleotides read TGTGCCAGCAGCTTAGGGGGCCTAGCCCAAGAGACCCAGTACTTC. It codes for CASSLGGLAQETQYF.

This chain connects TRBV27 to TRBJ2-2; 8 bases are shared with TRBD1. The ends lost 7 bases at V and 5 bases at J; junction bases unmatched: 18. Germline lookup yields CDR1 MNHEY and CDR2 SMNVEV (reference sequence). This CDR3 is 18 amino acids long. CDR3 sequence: CASTTTSPGTGWTGELFF. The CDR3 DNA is TGTGCCAGCACCACCACCAGCCCTGGGACAGGATGGACCGGGGAGCTGTTTTTT.

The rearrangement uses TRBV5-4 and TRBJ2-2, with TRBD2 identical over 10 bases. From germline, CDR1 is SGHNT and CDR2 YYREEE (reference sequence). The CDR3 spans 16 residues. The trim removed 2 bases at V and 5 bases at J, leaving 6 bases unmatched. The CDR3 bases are TGTGCCAGCAGCTTCTTGGGACTAGCGAGGACCGGGGAGCTGTTTTTT. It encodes CASSFLGLARTGELFF.